These 25 T cell receptor beta chains were sequenced from one sample in a study of cytomegalovirus exposure and HLA in healthy donors (dated by TCRdb to about 2017). Preparation of the library involved the immunoSEQ multiplex PCR assay. TCRdb stores this immuneACCESS table with in-frame sequences only. Part of the clones is absent; in the studies checked, under half of the shortfall reflects unresolved V genes, and no reason is known for the rest. Within this sample are around 300,000 clones, with around 87% of them counted one time only. The ten biggest clones cover 0.95% to 1.5% of the sample. Sample: PBMCs. These receptors all stem from a woman in her thirties in good health and CMV-seropositive.

For the CDR3, the DNA is TGCGCCAGCAGCTTGAAAGGGAACGAGCAGTACTTC. Amino acids: CASSLKGNEQYF. This sequence joins TRBV5-1 and TRBJ2-7; D gene ambiguous. The CDR3 runs to 12 residues. CDR1 is SGHRS, CDR2 YFSETQ, per germline. With 1 base removed from V and 5 bases from J, the gap between germline ends came to 7 bases.

The chain carries TRBV27 and TRBJ2-2, with 12 bases that match TRBD2. This CDR3 region has 16 residues. V trimming: 7 bases; J trimming: 5 bases; junction bases outside the gene matches: 8. Per germline, CDR1 MNHEY and CDR2 SMNVEV (reference sequence). The CDR3 region is CASTGLAGPRTGELFF. CDR3 bases: TGTGCCAGCACCGGACTAGCGGGGCCTAGGACCGGGGAGCTGTTTTTT.

V usage is TRBV2 and J usage is TRBJ1-1; perhaps TRBD1 as D (6 bases). The CDR3 consists of 12 residues. Germline V gene data show CDR1 as SNHLY and CDR2 as FYNNEI. V dropped 4 bases and J dropped 10 bases, with 13 bases sitting between them. The CDR3 nucleotides read TGTGCCAGCAGTGCCACAGGGAGGCGAGCTTTCTTT. It encodes CASSATGRRAFF.

The chain recombines TRBV5-1 with TRBJ2-5; D is undetermined. Trimming shortened V by 0 bases and J by 2 bases, and 5 bases separated the two germline ends. The CDR3 spans 13 residues. Looked up from germline, CDR1 is SGHRS and CDR2 is YFSETQ. The CDR3 sequence: CASSLGRQETQYF. The CDR3 coding sequence is TGCGCCAGCAGCTTGGGTAGGCAAGAGACCCAGTACTTC.

The chain has TRBV4-3 and TRBJ2-7; TRBD1 might be the D (5 bases). Germline CDR1 LGHNA, CDR2 YSLEER. This CDR3 is built from 15 residues. Trimming shortened V by 2 bases and J by 4 bases, and 15 bases separated the two germline ends. The CDR3 nucleotides are TGCGCCAGCAGCCAAAGCACAGGTGCTCCTTACGAGCAGTACTTC. Protein product: CASSQSTGAPYEQYF.

This clone turned up a few times. V gene TRBV30 combines with J gene TRBJ1-2; 9 bases are a match to TRBD1. Per the germline V gene, CDR1 is GTSNPN and CDR2 is SVGIG (reference sequence). With 1 base clipped from V and 6 bases from J, the junction kept 9 bases outside the gene matches. CDR3 length equals 15 residues. CDR3 sequence: CAWSGPGTGQNGYTF. The DNA for the CDR3 is TGTGCCTGGAGTGGCCCGGGGACAGGGCAAAATGGCTACACCTTC.

This clone occurred once. The chain recombines TRBV27 with TRBJ2-3, with 9 bases matching TRBD1. The V and J ends lost 3 bases and 1 base, in that order; junction bases with no gene match: 5. CDR1 MNHEY and CDR2 SMNVEV come from the germline V gene (reference sequence). The CDR3 has 16 residues. CDR3 sequence: CASSLLTGGGTDTQYF. As DNA, the CDR3 is TGTGCCAGCAGTTTGCTTACAGGGGGCGGCACAGATACGCAGTATTTT.

The chain combines TRBV27 with TRBJ2-5; 7 nucleotides align to TRBD2. In germline, CDR1 is MNHEY, CDR2 SMNVEV (reference sequence). This CDR3 is 16 amino acids long. V lost 0 bases to trimming and J lost 4 bases; unmatched junction nucleotides: 8. CDR3 in amino acids: CASSLSQTSIRETQYF. The CDR3 DNA reads TGTGCCAGCAGTTTATCGCAGACTAGCATCCGAGAGACCCAGTACTTC.

The chain joins TRBV9 to TRBJ1-6, with TRBD1 matching over 8 bases. The junction had 5 bases not matched to a gene; V was cut back by 0 bases and J by 0 bases. Germline CDR1 is SGDLS and CDR2 is YYNGEE. The CDR3 has 18 amino acids. CDR3 bases: TGTGCCAGCAGCGTAGAGCCAGGGGGCCGCTCCTATAATTCACCCCTCCACTTT. This gives the protein CASSVEPGGRSYNSPLHF.

J is TRBJ1-2 and V is TRBV18; maybe TRBD1 (5 bases). The CDR3 extends over 13 amino acids. Between the trimmed V and J ends, which lost 5 bases and 6 bases, there was a span of 13 bases. Germline V gene sequence: CDR1 KGHSH, CDR2 LQKENI. CDR3 nucleotides: TGTGCCAGCTCATTGGACATTTCGAATGGCTACACCTTC. This gives the protein CASSLDISNGYTF.

In this sample, this clone turned up once. The rearrangement uses TRBV11-3 and TRBJ2-1, with D hard to call. CDR1 and CDR2 from the germline V gene are SGHNT and YENEEA. V dropped 5 bases and J dropped 5 bases, with 4 bases sitting between them. CDR3 size: 11 residues. The CDR3 region has the DNA TGTGCCAGCAGCATAAACAATGAGCAGTTCTTC. Translation: CASSINNEQFF.

This clone was recorded once. The chain has TRBV5-1 and TRBJ2-1; 9 bases map to TRBD1. The J segment lost 7 bases and the V segment lost 2 bases, leaving 10 bases of the junction unmatched. The CDR3 spans 16 residues. Germline CDR1 SGHRS, CDR2 YFSETQ. CDR3 loop: CASSFGSRTGENEQFF. The CDR3 region has the DNA TGCGCCAGCAGCTTCGGCTCTAGGACAGGGGAGAATGAGCAGTTCTTC.

The gene calls are TRBV4-1 and TRBJ1-3; 8 bases are a match to TRBD1. The V gene end was trimmed by 0 bases and the J gene end by 4 bases; junction bases not matched to a gene: 2. Germline V gives CDR1 MGHRA, CDR2 YSYEKL. The CDR3 is made up of 15 amino acids. DNA for the CDR3: TGCGCCAGCAGCCAAGACAGGGGGCTCGGAAACACCATATATTTT. It specifies CASSQDRGLGNTIYF.

This clone was seen a single time. The genes are TRBV5-8 and TRBJ2-1; D is ambiguous. The CDR3 is made up of 15 amino acids. V dropped 0 bases and J dropped 3 bases, with 10 bases sitting between them. Germline values: CDR1 SGHTS, CDR2 YDEGEE. CDR3 nucleotide sequence: TGTGCCAGCAGCTTGGCCGGTCCCAACTACAATGAGCAGTTCTTC. It specifies CASSLAGPNYNEQFF.

The chain couples TRBV9 to TRBJ2-1; no reliable D call. V shed 3 bases and J shed 7 bases, with 11 bases lying between them. In germline, CDR1 is SGDLS, CDR2 YYNGEE. The CDR3 loop spans 13 amino acids. As DNA, the CDR3 is TGTGCCAGCAGCGCCCAAACTGAGAATGAGCAGTTCTTC. Translated, it gives CASSAQTENEQFF.

The chain joins TRBV11-2 to TRBJ2-1; D unclear. This CDR3 contains 9 residues. The germline V and J ends were trimmed by 8 bases and 13 bases, with 9 bases remaining between them. The germline CDR1 and CDR2 sequences are SGHAT and FQNNGV. The CDR3 here is CASGPPQFF. DNA of the CDR3: TGTGCCAGCGGACCCCCTCAGTTCTTC.

The genes are TRBV18 and TRBJ2-7, with 8 positions matching TRBD1. The V and J ends lost 1 base and 5 bases, in that order; junction bases with no gene match: 7. Germline CDR1 KGHSH, CDR2 LQKENI. The CDR3 loop spans 15 amino acids. CDR3 DNA sequence: TGTGCCAGCTCACCACTTGCGACAGGGGACCACGAGCAGTACTTC. Amino acid sequence: CASSPLATGDHEQYF.

This chain joins TRBV9 and TRBJ2-3; D is uncertain. CDR1 is SGDLS and CDR2 is YYNGEE in the germline V gene. The CDR3 totals 12 residues. Trimming left V 3 bases short and J 6 bases short, with 8 bases between. CDR3 coding DNA: TGTGCCAGCAGCGCAGCTACCGATACGCAGTATTTT. Its translation is CASSAATDTQYF.

This clone was seen a few times. The V gene is TRBV29-1, the J gene TRBJ1-6; 7 bases align to TRBD1. Germline lookup yields CDR1 SQVTM and CDR2 ANQGSEA. V gave up 6 bases and J gave up 5 bases; unmatched junction bases: 7. CDR3 length: 14 residues. The CDR3 loop is CSVLSGTDNSPLHF. The CDR3 region has the DNA TGCAGCGTCCTTTCCGGGACAGATAATTCACCCCTCCACTTT.

The rearrangement joins TRBV28 to TRBJ1-2; 7 nucleotides line up with TRBD1. Losses at the gene ends were 6 bases for V and 2 bases for J; bases not matched to a gene: 9. CDR1 and CDR2 from the germline V gene are MDHEN and SYDVKM. This CDR3 has 15 residues. This chain's CDR3 is CASRPYDRENYGYTF. CDR3 nucleotides: TGTGCCAGCAGACCCTACGACAGGGAGAACTATGGCTACACCTTC.

The J gene is TRBJ1-5, the V gene TRBV11-2, with D unresolved. CDR3 length: 17 residues. Germline V gene sequence: CDR1 SGHAT, CDR2 FQNNGV. The V gene lost 1 base and the J gene lost 2 bases, with 15 bases spanning the gap. The CDR3 loop reads CASSLGTLAQGNQPQHF. The CDR3 bases are TGTGCCAGCAGCTTAGGGACTTTAGCGCAGGGCAATCAGCCCCAGCATTTT. The complete variable domain, with remaining parts taken from reference TRBV11-2 and TRBJ1-5, reads EAGVAQSPRYKIIEKRQSVAFWCNPISGHATLYWYQQILGQGPKLLIQFQNNGVVDDSQLPKDRFSAERLKGVDSTLKIQPAKLEDSAVYLCASSLGTLAQGNQPQHFGDGTRLSIL.

The chain joins TRBV6-6 to TRBJ2-7, with 10 nucleotides matching TRBD1. The CDR3 consists of 15 residues. V lost 8 bases and J lost 4; bases outside the gene matches: 11. CDR1 is MNHNY and CDR2 is SVGAGI in the germline V gene (reference sequence). The CDR3 here is CASGGTGVSSYEQYF. In DNA form, the CDR3 reads TGTGCCAGCGGGGGGACAGGGGTTAGCTCATACGAGCAGTACTTC.

The rearrangement links TRBV5-4 to TRBJ2-7; D is unclear. Germline-derived CDR1 and CDR2 are SGHNT and YYREEE (reference sequence). The germline V and J ends were trimmed by 3 bases and 6 bases, with 7 bases remaining between them. CDR3 size: 11 residues. The CDR3 nucleotides read TGTGCCAGCAGCTCCGTCGCCGAGCAGTACTTC. This gives the protein CASSSVAEQYF.

This chain connects TRBV7-9 to TRBJ1-1, with no clear D. The CDR3 is made up of 16 amino acids. Trimming pared 5 bases from V and 1 base from J, leaving 17 bases between. CDR1 is SEHNR and CDR2 is FQNEAQ in the germline V gene (reference sequence). This CDR3 is CASSPRGGETNTEAFF. CDR3 nucleotides: TGTGCCAGCAGCCCCCGCGGAGGCGAAACGAACACTGAAGCTTTCTTT.

The chain uses TRBV7-6 and TRBJ2-2; D may be TRBD1 or TRBD2 (5 bases each). V was pared by 2 bases and J by 3 bases, with 10 bases between. CDR3 size: 15 residues. Looked up from germline, CDR1 is SGHVS and CDR2 is FNYEAQ. In DNA form, the CDR3 reads TGTGCCAGCAGCTTATTCGGGACCCACACCGGGGAGCTGTTTTTT. The encoded protein is CASSLFGTHTGELFF.